These T cell receptor beta chains were read from a single sample in a study of T cell responses to AZD1222 COVID-19 vaccine. Libraries were prepared by immunoSEQ multiplex PCR; TCRdb keeps only in-frame clonotypes and omits some of them. The sample carries roughly 180,000 clones, around 89% recorded once. The specimen comprised peripheral blood, sampled on day 0 of AZD1222 vaccination. The receptors were sampled from an adult in good health. The CDR3 runs from the conserved cysteine through the conserved F or W. Fields, in order: J gene, clone size, D gene, V gene, CDR3 DNA, CDR3 protein. A D gene is named only where the DNA matches it firmly. The listing skips clone size in some rows; elsewhere it reads once, few, many or a size class.

TRBJ2-2 NA NA TRBV11-3 TGTGCCAGCAGCTCCGGACAGCCCAACACCGGGGAGCTGTTTTTT CASSSGQPNTGELFF
TRBJ1-3 NA NA TRBV5-5 TGTGCCAGCAGCCACGGACAGATAAACACCATATATTTT CASSHGQINTIYF
TRBJ2-7 once NA TRBV20-1 TGCAGTGCTAGAGACCACTACGAGCAGTACTTC CSARDHYEQYF
TRBJ1-2 NA NA TRBV27 TGTGCCAGCAGTTTAGGCCCCCTGGGCAGCAGCATCTATGGCTACACCTTC CASSLGPLGSSIYGYTF
TRBJ2-3 NA NA TRBV11-1 TGTGCCAGCAGCTTGTTGGGTCCCACAGATACGCAGTATTTT CASSLLGPTDTQYF
TRBJ1-5 NA NA TRBV7-6 TGTGCCAGCAGCAGGCAGGGAGGGGGCAATCAGCCCCAGCATTTT CASSRQGGGNQPQHF
TRBJ1-3 NA NA TRBV6-5 TGTGCCAGCAGTTACTCGACAGTCTCTGGAAACACCATATATTTT CASSYSTVSGNTIYF
TRBJ2-1 NA TRBD1 TRBV19 TGTGCCAGTAGTAGGACAGGTTCCTACAATGAGCAGTTCTTC CASSRTGSYNEQFF
TRBJ1-6 few TRBD1 TRBV19 TGTGCCAGTAGTAAAAGGACAGGGGATTCACCCCTCCACTTT CASSKRTGDSPLHF
TRBJ2-2 NA NA TRBV6-2/TRBV6-3 TGTGCCAGCAGTTACTCCCGAGGGCTATTAAACACCGGGGAGCTGTTTTTT CASSYSRGLLNTGELFF
TRBJ2-7 NA TRBD1 TRBV7-9 TGTGCCAGCAGCTTTATAAATGGGACAGGGTTT CASSFINGTGF
TRBJ1-1 NA NA TRBV5-4 TGTGCCAGCAGGCGGATAACAGGGAGGGACACTGAAGCTTTCTTT CASRRITGRDTEAFF
TRBJ2-5 NA TRBD1 TRBV24-1 TGTGCCACCACCCTAGGGACAGAAGAGACCCAGTACTTC CATTLGTEETQYF
TRBJ1-1 NA TRBD1 TRBV7-3 TGTGCCAGCAGCGCTACAGGGGGCACTGAAGCTTTCTTT CASSATGGTEAFF
TRBJ2-7 NA NA TRBV21-1 TGTGCCGGCAGCAATGTCGAAAGGGACCCCCGGGAGCAGTACTTC CAGSNVERDPREQYF
TRBJ1-5 NA NA TRBV7-8 TGTGCCAGCAGCCCCCGGGAAGGACTTTCACAGCAGAATAGCAATCAGCCCCAGCATTTT CASSPREGLSQQNSNQPQHF
TRBJ2-1 NA TRBD2 TRBV2 TGTGCCAGCAGTGAGGGACTAGCGGGACAATCCTACAATGAGCAGTTCTTC CASSEGLAGQSYNEQFF
TRBJ2-2 NA TRBD1 TRBV19 TGTGCCAGTAGTAGGGGGACAGCTAACACCGGGGAGCTGTTTTTT CASSRGTANTGELFF
TRBJ1-6 NA NA TRBV28 TGTGCAGGAGCGGAGGGGCAGAATTCACCCCTCCACTTT CAGAEGQNSPLHF
TRBJ1-6 NA NA TRBV7-9 TGTGCCAGCAGCTTATACGACTTCGGTAATTCACCCCTCCACTTT CASSLYDFGNSPLHF